These 13 T cell receptor beta chains came from one sample sequenced in a study of blood T cell repertoires in COVID-19. Using immunoSEQ multiplex PCR, the repertoire was profiled, and TCRdb retains in-frame clones only, with some absent. The sample has 68,000 or so clones, 65% to 80% seen once; the top ten hold about 25%. Sample: peripheral blood. All receptors derive from a human donor in a cohort sampled during active COVID-19.

In DNA, the CDR3 is TGTGCCATCAGTGAGCTCCAGATCTACAATGAGCAGTTCTTC. Encoded protein: CAISELQIYNEQFF. The chain couples TRBV10-3 to TRBJ2-1, with no clear D. Germline V gene data show CDR1 as ENHRY and CDR2 as SYGVKD. CDR3 length: 14 residues. V was cut by 2 bases and J by 3 bases, with 8 bases left in between.

The chain is built from TRBV29-1 and TRBJ1-2; D is possibly TRBD1 (6 bases). The V gene lost 4 bases and the J gene lost 2 bases, with 14 bases spanning the gap. The CDR3 consists of 14 residues. Germline V CDR1 and CDR2: SQVTM, ANQGSEA. The CDR3 here is CSVAADSTNYGYTF. In DNA, the CDR3 is TGCAGCGTTGCCGCGGACAGCACAAACTATGGCTACACCTTC.

V and J are TRBV28 and TRBJ1-4; TRBD1 matches at 7 bases. Per the germline V gene, CDR1 is MDHEN and CDR2 is SYDVKM. V lost 4 bases and J lost 7; bases outside the gene matches: 6. This CDR3 has 14 amino acids. The CDR3 sequence is CASSSQGKGEKLFF. The DNA of the CDR3 is TGTGCCAGCAGTTCACAGGGGAAGGGTGAAAAACTGTTTTTT.

This chain links TRBV7-9 with TRBJ2-3; 14 bases fit TRBD2. After removal of 4 bases from V and 6 bases from J, the junction contained 9 bases not matched to a gene. In germline, CDR1 is SEHNR, CDR2 FQNEAQ (reference sequence). CDR3 size: 17 residues. CDR3 in amino acids: CASSSQGLAGEADTQYF. The CDR3 bases are TGTGCCAGCAGCTCACAGGGACTAGCGGGGGAGGCGGATACGCAGTATTTT.

J is TRBJ2-1 and V is TRBV11-2, with TRBD2 matching over 9 bases. Germline CDR1 reads SGHAT; CDR2 reads FQNNGV. With V trimmed by 5 bases and J by 9 bases, 11 bases remained unmatched. The CDR3 sequence is 15 residues long. The DNA for the CDR3 is TGTGCCAGCAGCCACTTGGCGGGAGGGAGGGGTGAGCAGTTCTTC. It encodes CASSHLAGGRGEQFF.

This rearrangement joins TRBV6-5 to TRBJ1-6; TRBD1 aligns across 9 bases. Per the germline V gene, CDR1 is MNHEY and CDR2 is SVGAGI. The CDR3 extends over 15 amino acids. Trimming took 6 bases from V and 5 from J; bases not matched to a gene: 5. The DNA of the CDR3 is TGTGCCAGCAGCCAACGACAGGGGGATAATTCACCCCTCCACTTT. Its protein is CASSQRQGDNSPLHF.

The gene calls are TRBV7-2 and TRBJ1-2; 7 nucleotides match TRBD1. Looked up from germline, CDR1 is SGHTA and CDR2 is FQGNSA. This CDR3 is built from 16 residues. After removal of 4 bases from V and 4 bases from J, the junction contained 12 bases not matched to a gene. In nucleotides, the CDR3 is TGTGCCAGCAGCTCTCCCCCGACGACAGGGTTCTATGGCTACACCTTC. It yields the protein CASSSPPTTGFYGYTF.

This clone was detected only once. The chain employs TRBV19 and TRBJ2-7; D gene unclear. This CDR3 has 15 amino acids. Between the trimmed V and J ends, which lost 3 bases and 4 bases, there was a span of 16 bases. CDR1 LNHDA and CDR2 SQIVND come from the germline V gene (reference sequence). CDR3 nucleotides: TGTGCCAGTAGTATCGCGAGCTCCGGGTTATACGAGCAGTACTTC. Translation: CASSIASSGLYEQYF.

The table lists this clone with a few counts. The chain uses TRBV20-1 and TRBJ1-2; TRBD1 aligns across 10 bases. Germline V gene data show CDR1 as DFQATT and CDR2 as SNEGSKA (reference sequence). The length of the CDR3 is 14 residues. Trimming cost V 6 bases and J 5 bases; bases outside gene matches: 9. The CDR3 coding sequence is TGCAGTGCCAGTACCGGGACAGGGGTTTATGGCTACACCTTC. Amino acids: CSASTGTGVYGYTF.

The V gene is TRBV11-3, the J gene TRBJ2-7; a weak D match, TRBD1 (6 bases). From germline, CDR1 is SGHNT and CDR2 YENEEA. The V end was cut by 1 base, the J end by 5 bases, with 9 bases between. CDR3 length: 13 residues. The CDR3 here is CASSLASGDEQYF. The CDR3, as DNA: TGTGCCAGCAGCTTAGCTTCAGGGGACGAGCAGTACTTC.

The CDR3 DNA follows: TGTGCCAGCAGTAGACTCCAGGGAAAAGAGACCCAGTACTTC. Translated, it gives CASSRLQGKETQYF. The chain recombines TRBV7-2 with TRBJ2-5, with a weak D call TRBD1 (5 bases). The CDR3 length is 14 residues. Germline lookup yields CDR1 SGHTA and CDR2 FQGNSA. Between the trimmed V and J ends, which lost 6 bases and 3 bases, there was a span of 14 bases.

CDR3 in amino acids: CASSSGPYNEQFF. The CDR3 region has the DNA TGTGCCAGCAGTTCCGGTCCCTACAATGAGCAGTTCTTC. The chain links TRBV6-6 to TRBJ2-1, with D unclear. The CDR3 has 13 amino acids. V lost 4 bases and J 2 bases, leaving 6 bases between the germline ends. Germline CDR1 is MNHNY and CDR2 is SVGAGI (reference sequence).

The chain recombines TRBV19 with TRBJ2-5, with a possible D match to TRBD2 (6 bases). Trimming left V 9 bases short and J 3 bases short, with 20 bases between. CDR1 LNHDA and CDR2 SQIVND come from the germline V gene (reference sequence). This CDR3 spans 15 amino acids. CDR3 loop: CARTQRRGFEETQYF. In DNA, the CDR3 is TGTGCCAGGACTCAAAGGAGGGGTTTCGAAGAGACCCAGTACTTC.